Listed here are 6 T cell receptor beta chains from one sample, sequenced in a study of blood T cells in healthy people across ages. A second PCR of 7 to 11 cycles used a sample-barcoded 5' primer and a J-beta primer mix. From the 5' RACE reads, TCRdb called clonotypes with MiXCR, one entry per CDR3 protein. This table holds around 580,000 distinct CDR3 sequences, about 45% found once. What was sequenced was blood. The receptors shown here come from an elderly man in good health.

This clonotype was observed many times. The genes are TRBV29-1 and TRBJ2-7; tentative D call: TRBD1 (5 bases). The V end lost 1 base, the J end lost 6 bases, and 16 bases lay between the germline ends. The germline V gene encodes CDR1 SQVTM and CDR2 ANQGSEA. The CDR3 totals 14 residues. The CDR3 sequence is CSVEAGQGVGEQYF. The CDR3 DNA sequence: TGCAGCGTTGAAGCCGGGCAGGGCGTGGGCGAGCAGTACTTC.

This clonotype was counted a few times. This sequence may be a read error, since a much larger clone differs from it by one base. This rearrangement joins TRBV19 to TRBJ1-3; D gene uncertain. Germline CDR1 LNHDA, CDR2 SQIVND (reference sequence). The CDR3 loop spans 15 amino acids. The germline V and J ends were trimmed by 6 bases and 0 bases, with 12 bases remaining between them. The CDR3 reads CASSLDGSSGNTIYF. The CDR3 region has the DNA TGTGCCAGTAGCTTAGACGGGAGCTCTGGAAACACCATATATTTT.

The chain is built from TRBV7-9 and TRBJ1-2; 8 nucleotides align to TRBD1. Per germline, CDR1 SEHNR and CDR2 FQNEAQ (reference sequence). The junction had 8 bases not matched to a gene; V was cut back by 5 bases and J by 6 bases. This CDR3 has 14 residues. The CDR3 bases are TGTGCCAGCAGCCTGAGACAGGGGCAGAATGGCTACACCTTC. This translates into CASSLRQGQNGYTF.

The V call is TRBV6-5, the J call TRBJ1-2; 9 nucleotides match TRBD1. The germline CDR1 and CDR2 sequences are MNHEY and SVGAGI. Trimming cost V 10 bases and J 6 bases; bases outside gene matches: 12. The CDR3 totals 14 residues. CDR3 DNA: TGTGCCACCAGCCGGGACAGGGAATTAGATGGCTACACCTTC. This codes for CATSRDRELDGYTF.

Note on this clonotype: A much larger clone lies one base from this, so it may be a read error. The chain carries TRBV6-5 and TRBJ2-1, with D perhaps matching TRBD1 or TRBD2 (5 bases each). The J call is doubtful: the DNA matches TRBJ2-7 better. CDR1 is MNHEY and CDR2 is SVGAGI in the germline V gene. The CDR3 has 14 amino acids. The CDR3 sequence: CASTQGRGPYEQYF. The CDR3 region has the DNA TGTGCCAGCACCCAAGGCCGGGGACCCTACGAGCAGTACTTC.

The chain has TRBV25-1 and TRBJ2-6; D might be TRBD1 (6 bases). The CDR3 spans 17 residues. In germline, CDR1 is MGHDK, CDR2 SYGVNS. Deletions cut 4 bases from V and 2 bases from J, with 15 bases between. In DNA form, the CDR3 reads TGTGCCAGCAGTGCCGCAGGGGATGTGGCTGGGGCCAACGTCCTGACTTTC. Its translation: CASSAAGDVAGANVLTF.